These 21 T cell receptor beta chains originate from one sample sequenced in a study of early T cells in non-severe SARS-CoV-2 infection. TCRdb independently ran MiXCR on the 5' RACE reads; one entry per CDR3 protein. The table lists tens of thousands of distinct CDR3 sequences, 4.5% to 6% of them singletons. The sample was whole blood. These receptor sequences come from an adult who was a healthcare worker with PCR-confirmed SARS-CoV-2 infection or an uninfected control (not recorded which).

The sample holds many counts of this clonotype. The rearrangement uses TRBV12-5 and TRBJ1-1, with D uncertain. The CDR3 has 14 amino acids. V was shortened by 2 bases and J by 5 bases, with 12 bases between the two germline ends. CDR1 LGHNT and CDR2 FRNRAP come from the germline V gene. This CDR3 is CASGLTEGWTEAFF. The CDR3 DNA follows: TGTGCTAGTGGTTTGACGGAGGGTTGGACTGAAGCTTTCTTT.

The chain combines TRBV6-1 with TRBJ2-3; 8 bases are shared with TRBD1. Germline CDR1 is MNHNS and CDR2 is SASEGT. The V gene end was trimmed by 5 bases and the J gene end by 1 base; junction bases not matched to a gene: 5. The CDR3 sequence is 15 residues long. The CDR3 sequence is CASSPLGQGTDTQYF. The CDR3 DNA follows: TGTGCCAGCAGTCCCCTGGGACAGGGCACAGATACGCAGTATTTT.

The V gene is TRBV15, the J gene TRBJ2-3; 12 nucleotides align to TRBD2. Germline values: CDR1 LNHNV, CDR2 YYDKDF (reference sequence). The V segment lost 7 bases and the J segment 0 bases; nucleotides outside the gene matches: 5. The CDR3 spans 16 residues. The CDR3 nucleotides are TGTGCCACCATGCGACTAGCGGGAGAAAGCACAGATACGCAGTATTTT. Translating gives CATMRLAGESTDTQYF.

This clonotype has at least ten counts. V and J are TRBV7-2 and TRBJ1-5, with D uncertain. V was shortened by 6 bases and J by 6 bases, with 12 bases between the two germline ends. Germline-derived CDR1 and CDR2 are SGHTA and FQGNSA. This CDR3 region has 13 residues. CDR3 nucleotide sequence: TGTGCCAGCAGTTTGGAGCGATCTCAGCCCCAGCATTTT. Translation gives CASSLERSQPQHF.

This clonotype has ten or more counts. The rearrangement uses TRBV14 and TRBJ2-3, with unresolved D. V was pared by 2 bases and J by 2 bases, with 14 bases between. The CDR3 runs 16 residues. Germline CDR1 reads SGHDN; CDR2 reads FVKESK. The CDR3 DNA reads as TGTGCCAGCAGCCAACCCCTCACGTCTAACACAGATACGCAGTATTTT. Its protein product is CASSQPLTSNTDTQYF.

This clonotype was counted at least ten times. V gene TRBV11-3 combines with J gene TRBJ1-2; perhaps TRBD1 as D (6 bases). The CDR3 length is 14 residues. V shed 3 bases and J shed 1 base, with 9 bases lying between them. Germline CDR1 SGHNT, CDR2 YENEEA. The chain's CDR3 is CASSFGGRNYGYTF. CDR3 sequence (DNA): TGTGCCAGCAGCTTTGGGGGGCGTAACTATGGCTACACCTTC.

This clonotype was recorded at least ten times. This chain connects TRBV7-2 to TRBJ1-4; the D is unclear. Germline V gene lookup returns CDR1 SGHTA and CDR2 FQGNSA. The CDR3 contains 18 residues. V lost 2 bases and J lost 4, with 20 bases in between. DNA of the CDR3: TGTGCCAGCAGCTTACTCTCTGCAGGCCTGCTCGGTAATGAAAAACTGTTTTTT. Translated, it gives CASSLLSAGLLGNEKLFF.

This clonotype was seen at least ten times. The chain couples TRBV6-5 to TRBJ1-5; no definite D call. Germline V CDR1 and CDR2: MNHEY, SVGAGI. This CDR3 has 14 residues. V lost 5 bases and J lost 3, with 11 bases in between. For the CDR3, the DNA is TGTGCCAGCAGTAGGCAGCCTGTCAATCAGCCCCAGCATTTT. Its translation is CASSRQPVNQPQHF.

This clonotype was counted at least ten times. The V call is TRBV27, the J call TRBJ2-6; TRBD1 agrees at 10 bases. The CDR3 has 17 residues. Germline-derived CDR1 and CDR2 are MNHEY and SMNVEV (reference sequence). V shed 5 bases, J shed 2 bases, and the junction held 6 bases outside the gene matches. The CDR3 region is CASSARQGAPGANVLTF. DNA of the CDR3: TGTGCCAGCAGTGCCAGACAGGGGGCGCCTGGGGCCAACGTCCTGACTTTC. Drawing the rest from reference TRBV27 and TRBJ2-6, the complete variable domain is EAQVTQNPRYLITVTGKKLTVTCSQNMNHEYMSWYRQDPGLGLRQIYYSMNVEVTDKGDVPEGYKVSRKEKRNFPLILESPSPNQTSLYFCASSARQGAPGANVLTFGAGSRLTVL.

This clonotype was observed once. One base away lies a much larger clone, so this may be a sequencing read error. The chain's CDR3 is CVSSGGRYRTVNTEAFF. The CDR3 DNA follows: TGTGTCAGCTCCGGGGGTCGATATAGGACAGTCAACACTGAAGCTTTCTTT. J is TRBJ1-1 and V is TRBV3-1; perhaps TRBD1 as D (6 bases). Germline values: CDR1 LGHDT, CDR2 YNNKEL (reference sequence). The CDR3 loop spans 17 amino acids.

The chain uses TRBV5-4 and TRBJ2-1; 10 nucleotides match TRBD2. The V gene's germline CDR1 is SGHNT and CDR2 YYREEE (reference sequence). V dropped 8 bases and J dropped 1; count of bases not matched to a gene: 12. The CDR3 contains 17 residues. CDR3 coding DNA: TGTGCCAGTCCCCCTAGCGGGAGTTGCCCTTCCTACAATGAGCAGTTCTTC. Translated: CASPPSGSCPSYNEQFF.

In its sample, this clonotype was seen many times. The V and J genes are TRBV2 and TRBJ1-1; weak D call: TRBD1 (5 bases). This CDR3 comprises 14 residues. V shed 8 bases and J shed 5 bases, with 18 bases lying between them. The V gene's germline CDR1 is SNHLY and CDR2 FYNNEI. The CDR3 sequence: CASLEAAGRTEAFF. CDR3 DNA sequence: TGTGCCAGCCTCGAGGCGGCAGGGAGAACTGAAGCTTTCTTT. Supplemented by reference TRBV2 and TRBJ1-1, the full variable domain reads EPEVTQTPSHQVTQMGQEVILRCVPISNHLYFYWYRQILGQKVEFLVSFYNNEISEKSEIFDDQFSVERPDGSNFTLKIRSTKLEDSAMYFCASLEAAGRTEAFFGQGTRLTVV.

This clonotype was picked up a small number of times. The CDR3 nucleotides are TGTGCCAGCAGCCACCACCCGCGGCGGCTAGCATCCGGGTCCTACAATGAGCAGTTCTTC. Its protein product is CASSHHPRRLASGSYNEQFF. The chain recombines TRBV3-2 with TRBJ2-1; TRBD1, the table's D call, lacks a check against the DNA. TRBV3-2 is deemed a pseudogene. The CDR3 has 20 amino acids.

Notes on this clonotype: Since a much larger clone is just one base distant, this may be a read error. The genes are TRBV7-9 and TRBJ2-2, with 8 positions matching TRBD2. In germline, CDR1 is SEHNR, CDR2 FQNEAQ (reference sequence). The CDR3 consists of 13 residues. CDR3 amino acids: CVSSREGARELFF. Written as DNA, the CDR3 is TGTGTCAGCAGCCGGGAGGGAGCCCGGGAGCTGTTTTTT.

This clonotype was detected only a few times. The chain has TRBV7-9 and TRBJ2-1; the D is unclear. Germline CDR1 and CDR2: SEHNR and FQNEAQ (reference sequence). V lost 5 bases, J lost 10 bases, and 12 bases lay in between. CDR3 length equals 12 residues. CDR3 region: CASSLSAGEQFF. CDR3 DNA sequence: TGTGCCAGCAGCCTCTCGGCTGGGGAGCAGTTCTTC.

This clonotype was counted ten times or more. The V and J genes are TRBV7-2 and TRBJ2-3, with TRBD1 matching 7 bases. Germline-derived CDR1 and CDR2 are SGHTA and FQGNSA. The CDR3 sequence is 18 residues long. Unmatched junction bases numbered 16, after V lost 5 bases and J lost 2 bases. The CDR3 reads CASSPRGAFGTATDTQYF. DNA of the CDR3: TGTGCCAGCAGCCCCAGAGGCGCATTCGGGACAGCCACAGATACGCAGTATTTT.

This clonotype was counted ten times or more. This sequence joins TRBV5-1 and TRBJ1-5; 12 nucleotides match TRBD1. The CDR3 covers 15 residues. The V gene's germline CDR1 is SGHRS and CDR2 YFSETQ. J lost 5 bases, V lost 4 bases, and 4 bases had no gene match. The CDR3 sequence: CASSPGTGGHQPQHF. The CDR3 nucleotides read TGCGCCAGCAGCCCCGGGACAGGGGGCCATCAGCCCCAGCATTTT.

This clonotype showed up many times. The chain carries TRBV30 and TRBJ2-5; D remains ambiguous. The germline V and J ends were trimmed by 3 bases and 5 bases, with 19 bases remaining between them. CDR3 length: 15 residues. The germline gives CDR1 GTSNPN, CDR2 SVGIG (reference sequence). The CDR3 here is CAWSYRGSLGETQYF. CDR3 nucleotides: TGTGCCTGGAGCTACCGCGGTTCTCTCGGGGAGACCCAGTACTTC.

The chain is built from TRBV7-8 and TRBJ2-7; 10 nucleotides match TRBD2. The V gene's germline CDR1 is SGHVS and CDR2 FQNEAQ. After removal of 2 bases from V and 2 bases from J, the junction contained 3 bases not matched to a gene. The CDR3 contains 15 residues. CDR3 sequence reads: CASSLPGTSAYEQYV. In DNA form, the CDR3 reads TGTGCCAGCAGCTTACCCGGGACTAGCGCCTACGAGCAGTACGTC.

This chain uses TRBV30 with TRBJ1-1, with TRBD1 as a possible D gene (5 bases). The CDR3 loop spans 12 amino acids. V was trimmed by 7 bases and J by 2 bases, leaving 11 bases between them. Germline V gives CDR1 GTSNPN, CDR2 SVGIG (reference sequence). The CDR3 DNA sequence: TGTGCCTACACAAGGGGAAACACTGAAGCTTTCTTT. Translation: CAYTRGNTEAFF. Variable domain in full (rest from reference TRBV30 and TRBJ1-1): SQTIHQWPATLVQPVGSPLSLECTVEGTSNPNLYWYRQAAGRGLQLLFYSVGIGQISSEVPQNLSASRPQDRQFILSSKKLLLSDSGFYLCAYTRGNTEAFFGQGTRLTVV.

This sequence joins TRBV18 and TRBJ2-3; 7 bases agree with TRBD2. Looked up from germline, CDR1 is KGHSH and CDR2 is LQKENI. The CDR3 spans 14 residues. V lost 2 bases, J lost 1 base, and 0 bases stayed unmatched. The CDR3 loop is CASSPSGGTDTQYF. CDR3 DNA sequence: TGTGCCAGCTCACCAAGCGGGGGCACAGATACGCAGTATTTT.